This TCR beta chain was captured in a study of identical twins. Study-level results: Analyses based on zero insertions could be partly confounded by invariant MAIT and iNKT cells. Instead of following the same donors, the conclusions were based on cross-sectional statistical analysis. With beta out-of-frame sequences, excess sharing by twins was weaker.

The cDNA had a unique molecular identifier and a template-switch universal primer site. MiXCR was run by TCRdb on the 5' RACE reads, yielding one entry per CDR3 protein. Of fewer than 800,000 distinct CDR3 sequences in the sample, less than 9% were seen once. Of note for this clonotype: Its matching antigen is unknown.

These data were also reused for a study on yellow fever vaccine responses in identical twins.

The specimen sequenced was PBMCs. The clonotype originates from a woman in her late teens or twenties in good health.

CDR3 in amino acids: CASSGYREGSGANVLTF. CDR3 nucleotide sequence: TGCGCCAGCAGCGGCTACAGGGAAGGTTCTGGGGCCAACGTCCTGACTTTC. The J gene is TRBJ2-6, the V gene TRBV5-1, with D possibly TRBD1 on 6 matching bases. The CDR3 is made up of 17 amino acids. CDR1 and CDR2 (germline): SGHRS, YFSETQ. The V gene lost 4 bases and the J gene lost 1 base, with 15 bases spanning the gap.